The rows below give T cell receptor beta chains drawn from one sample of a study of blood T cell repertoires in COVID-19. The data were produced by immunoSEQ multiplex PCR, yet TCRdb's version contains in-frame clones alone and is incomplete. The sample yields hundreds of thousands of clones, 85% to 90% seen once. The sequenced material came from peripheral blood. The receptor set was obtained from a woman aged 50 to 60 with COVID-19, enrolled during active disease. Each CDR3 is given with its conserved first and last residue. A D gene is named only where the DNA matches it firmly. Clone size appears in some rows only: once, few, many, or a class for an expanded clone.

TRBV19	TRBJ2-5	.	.	TGTGCCAGTAGGCCTCGGGGGCAAGAGACCCAGTACTTC	CASRPRGQETQYF
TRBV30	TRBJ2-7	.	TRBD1	TGTGCCTGGAGTCATGGGGACAGGAACAGAGAGCAGTACTTC	CAWSHGDRNREQYF
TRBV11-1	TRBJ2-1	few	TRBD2	TGTGCCAGCAGCTTAGTTAGCGGGAGGAGGTACAATGAGCAGTTCTTC	CASSLVSGRRYNEQFF
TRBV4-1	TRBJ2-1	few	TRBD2	TGCGCCAGCAGCCAAGGCGGCGGGAGTTGGCTGAATGAGCAGTTCTTC	CASSQGGGSWLNEQFF
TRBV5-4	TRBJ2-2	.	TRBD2	TGTGCCAGCAGCCGGACTAGCGGGAGAGGGGAGCTGTTTTTT	CASSRTSGRGELFF
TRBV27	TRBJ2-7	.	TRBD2	TGTGCCAGCTGGGTGACTAGCGGGAGAAGCGAGCAGTACTTC	CASWVTSGRSEQYF
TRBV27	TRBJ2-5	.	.	TGTGCCAGCAGTTTATCCGAGACACTTCCCCAAGAGACCCAGTACTTC	CASSLSETLPQETQYF
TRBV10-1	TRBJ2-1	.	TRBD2	TGCGCCAGCAGTGAAGGCGCTCTTGGACTAGCCGGGCCCCATGAGCAGTTCTTC	CASSEGALGLAGPHEQFF
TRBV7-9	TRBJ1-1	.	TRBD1	TGTGCCAGCAGCCGAACAGGGGTTACTGAAGCTTTCTTT	CASSRTGVTEAFF
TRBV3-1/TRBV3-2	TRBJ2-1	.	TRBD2	TGTGCCAGCAGCCAACTAGCGGGAGTACGCAATGAGCAGTTCTTC	CASSQLAGVRNEQFF
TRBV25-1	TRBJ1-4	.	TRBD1	TGTGCCAGCAGTGCCTGGACAGGGGGCGATGAAAAACTGTTTTTT	CASSAWTGGDEKLFF
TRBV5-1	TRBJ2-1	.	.	TGCGCCAGCAGCCGCACGGGTAACCGACTCTACAATGAGCAGTTCTTC	CASSRTGNRLYNEQFF
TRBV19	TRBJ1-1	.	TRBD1	TGTGCCAGTAGGATTCCCTGGGACAGTTCAATGAACACTGAAGCTTTCTTT	CASRIPWDSSMNTEAFF
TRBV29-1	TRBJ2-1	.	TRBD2	TGCAGCGTTGAACCGCTACCGGGACTAGCGGGGAGGGGGGGAAGGTTCTTC	CSVEPLPGLAGRGGRFF
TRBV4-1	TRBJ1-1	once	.	TGCGCCAGTCAACGGGGGGAGAACACTGAAGCTTTCTTT	CASQRGENTEAFF
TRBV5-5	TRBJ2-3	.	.	TGTGCCAGCAGCCGCCAGGGGCGGGGCACAGATACGCAGTATTTT	CASSRQGRGTDTQYF
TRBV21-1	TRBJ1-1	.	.	TGTGCCAGCAGCAAAGAAGGCGGGCACCCATTGAAGAACACTGAAGCTTTCTTT	CASSKEGGHPLKNTEAFF
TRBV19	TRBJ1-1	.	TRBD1	TGTGCCAGTAGTCAGACCGGGACAGGGACGAACACTGAAGCTTTCTTT	CASSQTGTGTNTEAFF
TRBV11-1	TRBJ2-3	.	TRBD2	TGTGCCAGCAGCTGGGGGGGACCAGATACGCAGTATTTT	CASSWGGPDTQYF
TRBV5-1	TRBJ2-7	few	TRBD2	TGCGCCAGCAGCTTGGACGGCGGGGGTACCTACGAGCAGTACTTC	CASSLDGGGTYEQYF
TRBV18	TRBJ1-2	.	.	TGTGCCAGCTCACCATCGCTAACGGGGATCAATTCACGTGGCTACACCTTC	CASSPSLTGINSRGYTF
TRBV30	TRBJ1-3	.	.	TGTGCCTGGAGTGTCACTGGAAACACCATATATTTT	CAWSVTGNTIYF
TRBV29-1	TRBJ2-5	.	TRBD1	TGCAGCGCTGACAGGGAAGAGACCCAGTACTTC	CSADREETQYF